This TCR beta chain was profiled in a study of identical twins. CDR1 KGHDR and CDR2 SFDVKD come from the germline V gene. V was pared by 5 bases and J by 1 base, with 12 bases between. The CDR3 is made up of 15 amino acids. A universal primer site was created by template switching, with the cDNA bearing unique molecular identifiers. MiXCR, run by TCRdb on the 5' RACE reads, gives a single entry per CDR3 protein. The sample lists roughly 490,000 distinct CDR3 sequences, 14% occurring once. These data were also reused for a study on yellow fever vaccine responses in identical twins. As that report states: The T cell response to vaccination in identical twins was reportedly partly convergent and partly personalized.

Input material: CD4+ T cells sorted from blood. This sequence was found in a woman aged 18-29 years in good health. The J gene is TRBJ2-3, the V gene TRBV24-1, with D perhaps TRBD1 or TRBD2 (5 bases each). CDR3 nucleotide sequence: TGTGCCACCAGTGTGACGGGGCTTGGCACAGATACGCAGTATTTT. Encoded protein: CATSVTGLGTDTQYF.